This is a list of T cell receptor beta chains from one sample in a study of T-cell reconstitution after alpha-beta-depleted transplantation in children. TCRdb recomputed calls from the PCR reads with MiXCR, one row per CDR3 protein. Seen here are roughly 280,000 distinct CDR3 sequences, around a tenth observed once, and the top ten hold 23%. Source: peripheral blood, taken 180 days after TCRalphabeta/CD19-depleted stem cell transplant. Every receptor here comes from a male patient aged 2-15 years who had a stem cell transplant for chronic granulomatous disease, so the T cells may come from the graft donor. Both conserved end residues are part of each CDR3. D genes are given only for firm matches. Not all rows give a size; the values are once, few, many and, for expanded clones, a class.

>TRBJ2-1|TRBV5-8|many|TRBD2
TGTGCCAGCAGCTTGACCCCGGGACTAGCGGGATACGATGAGCAGTTCTTC
CASSLTPGLAGYDEQFF
>TRBJ1-3|TRBV10-3|many|.
TGTGCCATCAGTGAGTCACCAGGAAACACCATATATTTT
CAISESPGNTIYF
>TRBJ2-3|TRBV7-3|many|TRBD2
TGTGCCAGCAGCCCACGGACTAGCGGGAGGATATTCGGTACAGATACGCAGTATTTT
CASSPRTSGRIFGTDTQYF
>TRBJ2-4|TRBV18|many|.
TGTGCCAGCTCACCAACTTCCGGGACACTTTTAGCCAAAAACATTCAGTACTTC
CASSPTSGTLLAKNIQYF
>TRBJ2-7|TRBV7-2|many|.
TGTGCCAGCAGCTTAGGTGCGGCAAGGGGGGGGTACGAGCAGTACTTC
CASSLGAARGGYEQYF
>TRBJ2-6|TRBV20-1|.|.
TGCAGTGCTAGAGATGGGGCAGGGCCAGGGGACTCTGGGGCCAACGTCCTGACTTTC
CSARDGAGPGDSGANVLTF
>TRBJ2-7|TRBV28|many|TRBD1
TGTGCCAGCAACTTCCGGGACAGCTACGAGCAGTACTTC
CASNFRDSYEQYF
>TRBJ2-3|TRBV12-3/TRBV12-4|many|.
TGTGCCAGCAGTTTAAGGGTGAAGGGCACAGATACGCAGTATTTT
CASSLRVKGTDTQYF
>TRBJ1-1|TRBV12-3/TRBV12-4|few|TRBD1
TGTGCCAGCAGTCTAGGGGGCAAGGTATCTGAAGCTTTCTTT
CASSLGGKVSEAFF
>TRBJ1-6|TRBV12-3/TRBV12-4|many|.
TGTGCCAGCAGCAAGCCCGGCCCGGGATCACCCCTCCACTTT
CASSKPGPGSPLHF
>TRBJ2-7|TRBV28|many|TRBD1
TGTGCCAGCAGTACACCCGGGACAGGGAACTACGAGCAGTACTTC
CASSTPGTGNYEQYF
>TRBJ2-5|TRBV7-9|many|.
TGTGCCAGCAGCCCCATGGGGGCCCAGTACTTC
CASSPMGAQYF
>TRBJ2-5|TRBV29-1|many|TRBD1
TGCAGCGTAAGAGGGACAGTCCAAGAGACCCAGTACTTC
CSVRGTVQETQYF
>TRBJ2-2|TRBV5-6|many|.
TGTGCCAGCAGCTTTAGTAGGGCAGCCCTGCGGGAGCTGTTTTTT
CASSFSRAALRELFF
>TRBJ2-1|TRBV29-1|many|.
TGCAGCGTTGAAGCTTTAGGAACTAGTACGTTTCGTGAGCAGTTCTTC
CSVEALGTSTFREQFF
>TRBJ2-3|TRBV4-3|.|TRBD2
TGCGCCAGCAGCCAAGGGGGCGGGGGGGGCCAAGATACGCAGTATTTT
CASSQGGGGGQDTQYF
>TRBJ2-3|TRBV2|many|TRBD2
TGTGCCAGCACTTCCGCTCAGGGACTAGCGGGGGGGCTAAGCACAGATACGCAGTATTTT
CASTSAQGLAGGLSTDTQYF
>TRBJ1-1|TRBV5-1|many|.
TGCGCCAGCAGCTTGAGGGCAGGGCGGATGAACACTGAAGCTTTCTTT
CASSLRAGRMNTEAFF
>TRBJ2-3|TRBV20-1|many|.
TGCAGTGCGGGAGGGACAAGAACGTATTTT
CSAGGTRTYF
>TRBJ1-2|TRBV6-5|many|TRBD1
TGTGCCAGCAGTTCTTTCGGGACAGGCGGGGGTCGAAGATATGGCTACACCTTC
CASSSFGTGGGRRYGYTF
>TRBJ2-2|TRBV18|many|.
TGTGCCAGCTCACCAAGTTTTGGGACCAACACCGGGGAGCTGTTTTTT
CASSPSFGTNTGELFF
>TRBJ2-7|TRBV20-1|many|.
TGCAGTGCTAGAGACGGTCCGGGCGAGCAGTACTTC
CSARDGPGEQYF
>TRBJ2-1|TRBV7-7|few|.
TGTGCTAGCAGCTTAGCGCTGAGTTCCAATGAGCAGTTCTTC
CASSLALSSNEQFF
>TRBJ2-1|TRBV7-3|many|.
TGTGCCAGCAGCTTAGCGTTTAACAGGGATGAGCAGTTCTTC
CASSLAFNRDEQFF
>TRBJ2-5|TRBV7-2|many|TRBD1
TGTGCCAGCAGTACCCGGGACAGGGAATTCCAAGAGACCCAGTACTTC
CASSTRDREFQETQYF
>TRBJ1-1|TRBV19|.|.
TGTGCCAGCACCCAGAGGGTTGGTGAAGCTTTCTTT
CASTQRVGEAFF